One and the same sample provided the 24 T cell receptor beta chains below, sequenced in a study of blood T cell repertoires in COVID-19 (dated by TCRdb to 2020 to 2022). Libraries were prepared through the immunoSEQ multiplex PCR assay. Entries here come from immuneACCESS through TCRdb and include only in-frame sequences with V and J called. Some clones fail to appear in such tables; in the studies checked, an unresolved V gene covers under half of the shortfall, and the cause of the remainder is unknown. The sample table records around 200,000 clones; about nine tenths of these occur just once. 1.5% to 2% of the sample rests with the top ten. Specimen: peripheral blood. Source of these receptors: a man between 18 and 29 years old with active or convalescent COVID-19.

V and J are TRBV7-3 and TRBJ2-1; 15 nucleotides match TRBD2. CDR1 is SGHTA, CDR2 FQGTGA, per germline. Trimming cost V 5 bases and J 0 bases; bases outside gene matches: 11. There are 20 residues in the CDR3. CDR3 loop: CASSPRGLAGGTSSYNEQFF. Written as DNA, the CDR3 is TGTGCCAGCAGCCCCCGTGGACTAGCGGGAGGGACGAGCTCCTACAATGAGCAGTTCTTC.

The chain uses TRBV7-8 and TRBJ1-5; D is undetermined. The CDR3 contains 13 residues. The germline CDR1 and CDR2 sequences are SGHVS and FQNEAQ. Between the trimmed V and J ends, which lost 1 base and 5 bases, there was a span of 6 bases. Here the CDR3 reads CASSLVSDQPQHF. The CDR3 coding sequence is TGTGCCAGCAGCTTAGTTTCCGATCAGCCCCAGCATTTT.

The chain combines TRBV7-2 with TRBJ2-1, with D possibly TRBD2 on 5 matching bases. The CDR3 is 15 amino acids. CDR1 and CDR2 (germline): SGHTA, FQGNSA. The V gene lost 4 bases and the J gene lost 0 bases, with 10 bases spanning the gap. CDR3 coding DNA: TGTGCCAGCAGCTCCCCGGGGATCTCCTACAATGAGCAGTTCTTC. Its translation is CASSSPGISYNEQFF.

V usage is TRBV5-1 and J usage is TRBJ1-1; 7 bases agree with TRBD1. CDR3 length: 16 amino acids. Germline lookup yields CDR1 SGHRS and CDR2 YFSETQ. V trimming: 5 bases; J trimming: 1 base; junction bases outside the gene matches: 11. The CDR3 here is CASSIRAGTENTEAFF. The CDR3 DNA reads TGCGCCAGCAGTATTAGAGCCGGGACAGAGAACACTGAAGCTTTCTTT. Combining the CDR3 with reference TRBV5-1 and TRBJ1-1 gives the whole variable domain KAGVTQTPRYLIKTRGQQVTLSCSPISGHRSVSWYQQTPGQGLQFLFEYFSETQRNKGNFPGRFSGRQFSNSRSEMNVSTLELGDSALYLCASSIRAGTENTEAFFGQGTRLTVV.

CDR3 coding DNA: TGTGCCAGCAGTCCACAGGGGGCGCAGTACGAGCAGTACTTC. Translated, it gives CASSPQGAQYEQYF. The chain uses TRBV27 and TRBJ2-7; 9 positions agree with TRBD1. The CDR3 contains 14 residues. With 5 bases clipped from V and 4 bases from J, the junction kept 6 bases outside the gene matches. The germline gives CDR1 MNHEY, CDR2 SMNVEV (reference sequence).

This clone has just a few counts. CDR3 region: CAWSEWEGPGQPQHF. In DNA form, the CDR3 reads TGTGCCTGGAGTGAGTGGGAGGGTCCAGGTCAGCCCCAGCATTTT. The rearrangement joins TRBV30 to TRBJ1-5; D unresolved. Germline CDR1 reads GTSNPN; CDR2 reads SVGIG (reference sequence). The CDR3 runs 15 residues. Trimming took 1 base from V and 6 from J, leaving 16 bases between them.

The V call is TRBV6-2 or TRBV6-3, the J call TRBJ1-1, with D possibly being TRBD1 (5 bases). V was clipped by 5 bases and J by 2 bases, with 9 bases between them. The germline V gene has CDR1 MNHEY and CDR2 SVGEGT. The CDR3 consists of 13 residues. The CDR3 spells CASSDQGNTEAFF. Here the CDR3 DNA reads TGTGCCAGCAGTGATCAGGGAAACACTGAAGCTTTCTTT.

The chain employs TRBV6-4 and TRBJ2-3, with D possibly matching TRBD2 (6 bases). The CDR3 sequence is 14 residues long. V lost 4 bases to trimming and J lost 0 bases, with 8 bases between them. The V gene's germline CDR1 is MRHNA and CDR2 SNTAGT. The CDR3 DNA sequence: TGTGCCAGCAGTGCCGGGACTAGCACAGATACGCAGTATTTT. Protein product: CASSAGTSTDTQYF.

The chain uses TRBV12-3 or TRBV12-4 and TRBJ2-3; the D is unclear. Trimming took 6 bases from V and 2 from J, leaving 9 bases between them. This CDR3 region has 13 residues. The CDR3 coding sequence is TGTGCCAGCAGATCGCACAACACAGATACGCAGTATTTT. Encoded protein: CASRSHNTDTQYF.

The chain links TRBV7-8 to TRBJ2-5, with a possible D match to TRBD2 (5 bases). Germline V gives CDR1 SGHVS, CDR2 FQNEAQ. Trimming shortened V by 5 bases and J by 5 bases, and 21 bases separated the two germline ends. The CDR3 consists of 16 residues. The CDR3 reads CASSREGRVDRETQYF. The CDR3 DNA follows: TGTGCCAGCAGCCGTGAGGGTCGGGTAGATAGGGAGACCCAGTACTTC. The full variable domain, with the rest looked up from reference TRBV7-8 and TRBJ2-5, is GAGVSQSPRYKVAKRGQDVALRCDPISGHVSLFWYQQALGQGPEFLTYFQNEAQLDKSGLPSDRFFAERPEGSVSTLKIQRTQQEDSAVYLCASSREGRVDRETQYFGPGTRLLVL.

V is TRBV19 and J is TRBJ2-1; 9 positions agree with TRBD1. The length of the CDR3 is 17 residues. V shed 5 bases, J shed 7 bases, and the junction held 15 bases outside the gene matches. Germline assignment: CDR1 LNHDA and CDR2 SQIVND (reference sequence). The DNA of the CDR3 is TGTGCCAGTAGTCTACTCGGGACAGGGCGTTTTGGGAATGAGCAGTTCTTC. Translating gives CASSLLGTGRFGNEQFF.

The V and J genes are TRBV19 and TRBJ2-5; 8 bases are shared with TRBD1. The junction had 4 bases not matched to a gene; V was cut back by 4 bases and J by 6 bases. Germline CDR1 reads LNHDA; CDR2 reads SQIVND (reference sequence). The CDR3 consists of 13 residues. CDR3 protein: CASSRQGAQTQYF. The DNA of the CDR3 is TGTGCCAGTAGTAGGCAGGGGGCGCAGACCCAGTACTTC.

This sequence joins TRBV5-4 and TRBJ2-5; possible D gene TRBD2, 6 bases. Germline assignment: CDR1 SGHNT and CDR2 YYREEE (reference sequence). V shed 3 bases and J shed 2 bases, with 17 bases lying between them. The CDR3 sequence is 16 residues long. The CDR3 spells CASSSREGGGQETQYF. The DNA of the CDR3 is TGTGCCAGCAGCTCTCGTGAGGGAGGAGGGCAAGAGACCCAGTACTTC.

This clone has a single count. The J gene is TRBJ2-7, the V gene TRBV3-1 (or the pseudogene TRBV3-2), with 11 positions matching TRBD2. The CDR3 is 16 amino acids. Per the germline V gene, CDR1 is LGHDT and CDR2 is YNNKEL (reference sequence). Losses at the gene ends were 6 bases for V and 7 bases for J; bases not matched to a gene: 14. CDR3 in amino acids: CASRLILAGGTREQYF. For the CDR3, the DNA is TGTGCCAGCAGACTCATCCTAGCGGGAGGAACCCGGGAGCAGTACTTC.

Regarding this clone: The CDR3 does not close with the conserved phenylalanine or tryptophan, likely indicating a read error. The DNA is omitted, as the CDR3 cannot be located on it reliably, and the CDR3 follows TCRdb's listing. The chain has TRBV4-1 and TRBJ1-2; TRBD1 is the table's D call, not checked against the DNA. The CDR3 is 14 residues long, counting both termini. Germline CDR1 and CDR2: MGHRA and YSYEKL. Here the CDR3 reads CASSQVSHRGPDRY.

This chain links TRBV5-1 with TRBJ1-2, with TRBD1 identical over 9 bases. The CDR3 covers 15 residues. Per the germline V gene, CDR1 is SGHRS and CDR2 is YFSETQ. The V gene end was trimmed by 5 bases and the J gene end by 4 bases; junction bases not matched to a gene: 9. Written as DNA, the CDR3 is TGCGCCAGCAGATACGGGACAGGGCTGGCCTATGGCTACACCTTC. Its translation: CASRYGTGLAYGYTF.

This clone came up a few times. The chain recombines TRBV18 with TRBJ2-7; 9 bases map to TRBD1. V was clipped by 4 bases and J by 7 bases; unmatched bases: 8. This CDR3 has 14 residues. The germline V gene encodes CDR1 KGHSH and CDR2 LQKENI. The CDR3 spells CASSHPQGAREQYF. The DNA for the CDR3 is TGTGCCAGCTCACACCCACAGGGGGCGCGGGAGCAGTACTTC.

With respect to this clone: The same CDR3 can be traced to other DNA sequences in this sample. J is TRBJ1-2 and V is TRBV5-1; 7 positions agree with TRBD1. The CDR3 length is 13 residues. Losses at the gene ends were 0 bases for V and 6 bases for J; bases not matched to a gene: 2. Germline V gene data show CDR1 as SGHRS and CDR2 as YFSETQ. Here the CDR3 reads CASSLDRGDGYTF. CDR3 DNA sequence: TGCGCCAGCAGCTTGGACAGGGGCGATGGCTACACCTTC.

The rearrangement links TRBV19 to TRBJ2-6, with 7 positions matching TRBD1. Germline CDR1 reads LNHDA; CDR2 reads SQIVND (reference sequence). CDR3 length: 15 amino acids. V lost 3 bases, J lost 3 bases, and 2 bases stayed unmatched. CDR3 DNA: TGTGCCAGTAGTATGAGGGGGCGTGGGGCCAACGTCCTGACTTTC. Translating gives CASSMRGRGANVLTF.

A few counts support this clone. V gene TRBV18 combines with J gene TRBJ1-1, with 7 bases lining up with TRBD1. Losses at the gene ends were 1 base for V and 0 bases for J; bases not matched to a gene: 2. This CDR3 is built from 15 residues. Germline V gene data show CDR1 as KGHSH and CDR2 as LQKENI. CDR3 in DNA: TGTGCCAGCTCACCACAGACAGGGATGAACACTGAAGCTTTCTTT. Its translation is CASSPQTGMNTEAFF.

The V and J genes are TRBV7-9 and TRBJ1-5; D is possibly TRBD1 (5 bases). Germline loops: CDR1 SEHNR, CDR2 FQNEAQ (reference sequence). Trimming shortened V by 8 bases and J by 0 bases, and 14 bases separated the two germline ends. The CDR3 is made up of 15 amino acids. The DNA for the CDR3 is TGTGCCAGCGGTACTGGGGGGTATAGCAATCAGCCCCAGCATTTT. Translating it yields CASGTGGYSNQPQHF.

The chain combines TRBV5-1 with TRBJ2-1; 7 nucleotides match TRBD2. J gave up 4 bases and V 4 bases, and 11 bases lay outside the gene matches. The CDR3 is 16 amino acids. In germline, CDR1 is SGHRS, CDR2 YFSETQ. In DNA, the CDR3 is TGCGCCAGCAGCCCGTGGCCGGGGGGACCATACAATGAGCAGTTCTTC. Amino acids: CASSPWPGGPYNEQFF.

This chain uses TRBV2 with TRBJ1-2, with D perhaps TRBD1 (5 bases). Deletions cut 3 bases from V and 0 bases from J, with 14 bases between. Germline values: CDR1 SNHLY, CDR2 FYNNEI. This CDR3 is built from 16 residues. The CDR3 loop is CASSDGGRLANYGYTF. CDR3 bases: TGTGCCAGCAGTGACGGGGGAAGGTTGGCTAACTATGGCTACACCTTC.

The chain uses TRBV4-3 and TRBJ1-1, with 7 bases aligning to TRBD1. Per the germline V gene, CDR1 is LGHNA and CDR2 is YSLEER. The ends lost 3 bases at V and 0 bases at J; junction bases unmatched: 7. The CDR3 runs to 16 residues. The CDR3 loop is CASSQRGRGMNTEAFF. The CDR3 DNA is TGCGCCAGCAGCCAGAGGGGGCGAGGGATGAACACTGAAGCTTTCTTT.